A selection of T cell receptor beta chains follows, all from one sample in a study of cytomegalovirus exposure and HLA in healthy donors. TCRdb's copy holds only in-frame clones and misses some; the assay was immunoSEQ multiplex PCR. The data hold 68,000 or so clones, with about four fifths observed a single time. Sequenced material: PBMCs. The source of these receptors is a woman in her 30s in good health and CMV-seronegative. Both conserved end residues are part of each CDR3. The D gene is left open where the match is weak. The listing skips clone size in some rows; elsewhere it reads once, few, many or a size class.

CDR3aa: CASTLTSVAYNEQFF; CDR3nt: TGTGCCAGTACCCTGACTAGCGTGGCCTACAATGAGCAGTTCTTC; v_gene: TRBV19; j_gene: TRBJ2-1; d_gene: TRBD2; abundance: few
CDR3aa: CASSWGTGLYEQYF; CDR3nt: TGTGCCAGCAGTTGGGGGACAGGGTTGTACGAGCAGTACTTC; v_gene: TRBV25-1; j_gene: TRBJ2-7; d_gene: TRBD1; abundance: .
CDR3aa: CASSEAVNSVEAFF; CDR3nt: TGTGCCAGCAGTGAAGCAGTGAACAGTGTCGAAGCTTTCTTT; v_gene: TRBV2; j_gene: TRBJ1-1; d_gene: .; abundance: few
CDR3aa: CASSESQEGRETQYF; CDR3nt: TGCGCCAGCAGTGAGTCCCAGGAGGGCCGGGAGACCCAGTACTTC; v_gene: TRBV10-1; j_gene: TRBJ2-5; d_gene: .; abundance: .
CDR3aa: CASSYTGANVLTF; CDR3nt: TGTGCCAGCAGTTATACTGGGGCCAACGTCCTGACTTTC; v_gene: TRBV6-5; j_gene: TRBJ2-6; d_gene: .; abundance: .
CDR3aa: CSARSVEEAFF; CDR3nt: TGCAGTGCTAGATCCGTTGAGGAAGCTTTCTTT; v_gene: TRBV20-1; j_gene: TRBJ1-1; d_gene: .; abundance: once
CDR3aa: CASSDVGVTQYF; CDR3nt: TGTGCCAGTAGTGACGTAGGGGTGACCCAGTACTTC; v_gene: TRBV19; j_gene: TRBJ2-5; d_gene: .; abundance: .
CDR3aa: CASSPWDRVDQPQHF; CDR3nt: TGCGCCAGCAGCCCTTGGGACAGGGTCGATCAGCCCCAGCATTTT; v_gene: TRBV4-3; j_gene: TRBJ1-5; d_gene: TRBD1; abundance: .
CDR3aa: CASNTGGLREAFF; CDR3nt: TGTGCCAGCAACACCGGGGGGCTGCGTGAAGCTTTCTTT; v_gene: TRBV7-2; j_gene: TRBJ1-1; d_gene: .; abundance: .
CDR3aa: CATSRDAGTDTQYF; CDR3nt: TGTGCCACCAGCAGAGATGCGGGCACAGATACGCAGTATTTT; v_gene: TRBV15; j_gene: TRBJ2-3; d_gene: .; abundance: .
CDR3aa: CASSQVGGGPSGYTF; CDR3nt: TGCGCCAGCAGCCAAGTAGGCGGGGGGCCCTCTGGCTACACCTTC; v_gene: TRBV4-1; j_gene: TRBJ1-2; d_gene: .; abundance: .
CDR3aa: CSVSRGRSYEQYF; CDR3nt: TGCAGCGTCTCCCGGGGGAGGTCCTACGAGCAGTACTTC; v_gene: TRBV29-1; j_gene: TRBJ2-7; d_gene: .; abundance: once
CDR3aa: CASSLTSGRETNEQFF; CDR3nt: TGCGCCAGCAGCCTGACTAGCGGGAGGGAGACTAATGAGCAGTTCTTC; v_gene: TRBV4-1; j_gene: TRBJ2-1; d_gene: TRBD2; abundance: .
CDR3aa: CASSLSIGVAYEQYF; CDR3nt: TGCGCCAGCAGCCTGAGTATAGGGGTCGCCTACGAGCAGTACTTC; v_gene: TRBV5-1; j_gene: TRBJ2-7; d_gene: .; abundance: .
CDR3aa: CASSISRGTDTQYF; CDR3nt: TGTGCCAGCAGCATCAGCCGGGGCACAGATACGCAGTATTTT; v_gene: TRBV9; j_gene: TRBJ2-3; d_gene: .; abundance: .
CDR3aa: CAWSVQGPDEKLFF; CDR3nt: TGTGCCTGGAGTGTACAGGGGCCAGATGAAAAACTGTTTTTT; v_gene: TRBV30; j_gene: TRBJ1-4; d_gene: TRBD1; abundance: .
CDR3aa: CASSRVTQGNTEAFF; CDR3nt: TGTGCCAGCAGCAGGGTGACCCAGGGGAACACTGAAGCTTTCTTT; v_gene: TRBV6-5; j_gene: TRBJ1-1; d_gene: .; abundance: .
CDR3aa: CASSPEDRGFNEKLFF; CDR3nt: TGTGCCAGCTCACCAGAAGACAGGGGGTTTAATGAAAAACTGTTTTTT; v_gene: TRBV18; j_gene: TRBJ1-4; d_gene: TRBD1; abundance: .
CDR3aa: CASSDRTAGEQYF; CDR3nt: TGTGCCAGCAGTGACAGGACAGCGGGGGAGCAGTACTTC; v_gene: TRBV2; j_gene: TRBJ2-7; d_gene: .; abundance: .
CDR3aa: CASSQRTGGLFGYTF; CDR3nt: TGTGCCAGCAGTCAAAGGACAGGGGGACTGTTCGGCTACACCTTC; v_gene: TRBV28; j_gene: TRBJ1-2; d_gene: TRBD1; abundance: .
CDR3aa: CASSEARGIGFSEAFF; CDR3nt: TGTGCCAGCAGTGAAGCTCGGGGGATCGGTTTCTCTGAAGCTTTCTTT; v_gene: TRBV2; j_gene: TRBJ1-1; d_gene: .; abundance: .
CDR3aa: CASTVTGQGNYEQYF; CDR3nt: TGTGCCAGCACCGTTACGGGACAGGGGAACTACGAGCAGTACTTC; v_gene: TRBV28; j_gene: TRBJ2-7; d_gene: TRBD1; abundance: once
CDR3aa: CASSQQGSGANVLTF; CDR3nt: TGTGCCAGCAGTCAACAGGGCTCTGGGGCCAACGTCCTGACTTTC; v_gene: TRBV2; j_gene: TRBJ2-6; d_gene: .; abundance: .
CDR3aa: CASSYRPGQGIHEQYF; CDR3nt: TGTGCCAGCAGTTACAGGCCAGGACAGGGGATCCACGAGCAGTACTTC; v_gene: TRBV6-5; j_gene: TRBJ2-7; d_gene: TRBD1; abundance: .
CDR3aa: CASSEETGGGSYTF; CDR3nt: TGTGCCAGCAGCGAGGAGACAGGGGGCGGTAGCTACACCTTC; v_gene: TRBV9; j_gene: TRBJ1-2; d_gene: TRBD1; abundance: .